Sequencing of this T cell receptor beta chain was carried out in a study of T cells in women clearing cervical HPV infection. The table came from immunoSEQ multiplex PCR; TCRdb's copy has only in-frame clones and leaves some out. Recorded for this sample: 25,000 to 35,000 clones. Points from the study as a whole: Repertoire richness, not evenness, was significantly elevated in CIN3+ cases versus controls.

This CDR3 is 15 amino acids long. From germline, CDR1 is SGHNT and CDR2 YYREEE (reference sequence). Regarding this clone: Its antigen remains unknown. The CDR3 end falls 3 residues outside the read, so it is completed with the germline J gene.

What was sequenced was blood buffy coat. V gene TRBV5-4 combines with J gene TRBJ2-3; 11 bases fit TRBD2. The sequence was obtained from a woman aged 18-70 years with a cervical HPV16 infection that either progressed to CIN3+ or cleared (not recorded which). CDR3 DNA (partial): TGTGCCAGCAGCTCTTTAGCGGGGGGGCTTAATGCG. Translated, it gives CASSSLAGGLNA. The CDR3 in full is CASSSLAGGLNAQYF.